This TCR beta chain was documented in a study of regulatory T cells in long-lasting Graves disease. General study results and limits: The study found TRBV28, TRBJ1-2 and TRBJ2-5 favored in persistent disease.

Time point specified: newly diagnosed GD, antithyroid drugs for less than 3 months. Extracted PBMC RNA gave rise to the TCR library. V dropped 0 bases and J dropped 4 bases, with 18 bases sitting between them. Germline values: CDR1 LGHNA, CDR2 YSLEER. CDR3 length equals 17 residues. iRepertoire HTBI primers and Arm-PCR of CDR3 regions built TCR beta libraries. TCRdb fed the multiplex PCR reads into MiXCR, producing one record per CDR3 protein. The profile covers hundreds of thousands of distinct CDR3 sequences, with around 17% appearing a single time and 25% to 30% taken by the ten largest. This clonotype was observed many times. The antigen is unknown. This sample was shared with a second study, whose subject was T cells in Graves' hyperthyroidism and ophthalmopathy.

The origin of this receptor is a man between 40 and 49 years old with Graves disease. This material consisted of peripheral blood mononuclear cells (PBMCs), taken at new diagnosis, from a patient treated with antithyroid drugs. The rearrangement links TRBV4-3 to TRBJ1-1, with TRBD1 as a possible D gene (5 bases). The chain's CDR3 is CASSQDLVGLRGTEAFF. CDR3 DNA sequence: TGCGCCAGCAGCCAAGATCTGGTTGGGTTGAGGGGCACTGAAGCTTTCTTT.